This T cell receptor beta chain stems from a study of OX40 agonist ivuxolimab in advanced cancers. Study at large: Patients were dosed with the agonistic anti-OX40 (CD134) antibody ivuxolimab. Patients were infused with ivuxolimab every 2 weeks at 0.01 to 10 mg/kg. Two cutaneous melanoma patients and one hepatocellular carcinoma patient, three in all, had partial responses.

V lost 7 bases to trimming and J lost 1 base, with 7 bases between them. The CDR3 is 13 residues long. The germline V gene has CDR1 MGHRA and CDR2 YSYEKL. TCRdb keeps only in-frame clones here, not all; method: immunoSEQ multiplex PCR. The table lists about 45,000 clones, roughly 91% of them singletons. The rearrangement links TRBV4-1 to TRBJ2-2; maybe TRBD1 (5 bases). The starting material was CD4+ or CD8+ T cells sorted from blood, obtained in a trial of the OX40 agonist ivuxolimab. This receptor was taken from an adult with an advanced solid tumor such as melanoma, head and neck, liver or kidney cancer. The CDR3 is CASTRENTGELFF. CDR3 sequence (DNA): TGCGCCAGCACCAGGGAGAACACCGGGGAGCTGTTTTTT.